These T cell receptor beta chains were read from a single sample in a study of T cells in Graves' hyperthyroidism and ophthalmopathy. TCRdb fed the multiplex PCR reads into MiXCR, producing one record per CDR3 protein. The sample lists around 300,000 distinct CDR3 sequences, 12% to 15% occurring once. Sample: blood. The receptor source for this set is a middle-aged woman with Graves' hyperthyroidism. Both conserved end residues are part of each CDR3. D genes are given only for firm matches. Clone size, where shown, is once, few, many, or a class for clones that have expanded.

NA | NA | TRBJ2-3 | TRBV3-1 | 13 | CASSQDARVGPYF | TGTGCCAGCAGCCAAGATGCCAGGGTAGGCCCGTATTTT
TRBD2 | NA | TRBJ2-3 | TRBV11-2 | 20 | CASSRSTSGRRVGHKDTQYF | TGTGCCAGCAGCCGTTCGACTAGCGGGAGAAGGGTTGGACACAAAGATACGCAGTATTTT
TRBD2 | many | TRBJ2-7 | TRBV7-3 | 15 | CASSLSGLAGDEQYF | TGTGCCAGCAGCTTATCCGGACTAGCGGGAGATGAGCAGTACTTC
NA | many | TRBJ2-3 | TRBV12-3/TRBV12-4 | 15 | CASSLRLGRADTQYF | TGTGCCAGCAGTTTGAGACTAGGTCGGGCAGATACGCAGTATTTT
NA | NA | TRBJ2-3 | TRBV4-2 | 16 | CASRKGGSADTDTQYF | TGTGCCAGCAGGAAGGGGGGGTCAGCGGACACAGATACGCAGTATTTT
TRBD2 | few | TRBJ2-1 | TRBV18 | 15 | CASSPFSGRAGEQFF | TGTGCCAGCTCACCTTTTAGCGGGAGGGCCGGCGAGCAGTTCTTC
NA | NA | TRBJ2-6 | TRBV4-2 | 16 | CASSQERTAGANVLTF | TGTGCCAGCAGCCAGGAACGGACAGCGGGGGCCAACGTCCTGACTTTC
NA | NA | TRBJ2-3 | TRBV5-1 | 16 | CASSLVRVDHTDTQYF | TGCGCCAGCAGCTTGGTTCGAGTAGACCACACAGATACGCAGTATTTT
NA | many | TRBJ2-4 | TRBV27 | 16 | CASSPSLTGAKNIQYF | TGTGCCAGCAGTCCTTCCCTTACAGGGGCCAAAAACATTCAGTACTTC
NA | few | TRBJ2-1 | TRBV19 | 15 | CASKRGGQSYNEQFF | TGTGCCAGTAAGAGGGGGGGACAGAGTTACAATGAGCAGTTCTTC
NA | many | TRBJ2-1 | TRBV7-6 | 15 | CASSLLGGTDNEQFF | TGTGCCAGCAGCTTACTCGGCGGGACAGACAATGAGCAGTTCTTC
NA | few | TRBJ2-7 | TRBV20-1 | 17 | CSATQIGGETSYYEQYF | TGCAGTGCTACACAAATAGGTGGAGAGACATCTTATTACGAGCAGTACTTC
TRBD2 | many | TRBJ2-5 | TRBV27 | 19 | CASSLVPRLAGRNQETQYF | TGTGCCAGCAGTTTAGTTCCCCGGCTAGCGGGGAGAAACCAAGAGACCCAGTACTTC
TRBD1 | few | TRBJ1-6 | TRBV18 | 14 | CASSPDRQGSPLHF | TGTGCCAGCTCACCAGACCGACAGGGCTCACCCCTCCACTTT
TRBD1 | many | TRBJ1-3 | TRBV14 | 17 | CASSQDRDRVAGNTIYF | TGTGCCAGCAGCCAAGACCGGGACAGGGTTGCTGGAAACACCATATATTTT
TRBD2 | many | TRBJ2-5 | TRBV6-1 | 15 | CASSYKREWGETQYF | TGTGCCAGCAGTTACAAGCGGGAGTGGGGGGAGACCCAGTACTTC
TRBD1 | many | TRBJ2-4 | TRBV20-1 | 13 | CSATQGAKNIQYF | TGCAGTGCTACACAGGGGGCCAAAAACATTCAGTACTTC
TRBD1 | few | TRBJ2-2 | TRBV6-4 | 15 | CASQREGAGTGELFF | TGTGCCAGCCAAAGAGAGGGGGCTGGAACCGGGGAGCTGTTTTTT
NA | many | TRBJ1-1 | TRBV12-3/TRBV12-4 | 12 | CASLLGETEAFF | TGTGCCTCTCTGTTAGGGGAGACTGAAGCTTTCTTT
NA | many | TRBJ1-2 | TRBV3-1 | 11 | CASSLNYGYTF | TGTGCCAGCAGCTTGAACTATGGCTACACCTTC
TRBD1 | many | TRBJ2-3 | TRBV20-1 | 15 | CSARDLRQGADTQYF | TGCAGTGCTAGAGATCTCCGACAGGGTGCAGATACGCAGTATTTT
TRBD2 | many | TRBJ2-1 | TRBV27 | 15 | CASSPSGRAYNEQFF | TGTGCCAGCAGTCCTAGCGGGAGGGCCTACAATGAGCAGTTCTTC
TRBD2 | many | TRBJ2-2 | TRBV6-5 | 17 | CASSYRYGGTNTGELFF | TGTGCCAGCAGTTACCGGTACGGGGGGACGAACACCGGGGAGCTGTTTTTT
NA | many | TRBJ1-4 | TRBV20-1 | 15 | CSARDQRSTNEKLFF | TGCAGTGCTAGGGACCAGAGGAGTACTAATGAAAAACTGTTTTTT
NA | many | TRBJ1-4 | TRBV2 | 15 | CASSEARGDGEKLFF | TGTGCCAGCAGTGAAGCGCGGGGGGACGGCGAAAAACTGTTTTTT
NA | few | TRBJ2-1 | TRBV20-1 | 11 | CSASGLAEQFF | TGCAGTGCTAGTGGGCTAGCGGAGCAGTTCTTC
TRBD1 | many | TRBJ1-4 | TRBV6-1 | 16 | CASSADRVATNEKLFF | TGTGCCAGCAGTGCGGACAGGGTGGCAACTAATGAAAAACTGTTTTTT
NA | few | TRBJ1-1 | TRBV29-1 | 15 | CSVEVGGTWGSEAFF | TGCAGCGTTGAAGTTGGGGGGACATGGGGGTCTGAAGCTTTCTTT
NA | many | TRBJ2-7 | TRBV6-5 | 13 | CASSYSGRYEQYF | TGTGCCAGCAGTTACTCGGGCAGATACGAGCAGTACTTC
TRBD2 | many | TRBJ2-1 | TRBV28 | 18 | CASSLLLAEPFLSNEQFF | TGTGCCAGCAGTTTACTCCTAGCGGAGCCCTTCCTGTCTAATGAGCAGTTCTTC
NA | many | TRBJ1-1 | TRBV3-1 | 15 | CASSHLPRVGSEAFF | TGTGCCAGCAGCCACCTACCCAGGGTCGGATCTGAAGCTTTCTTT
NA | many | TRBJ2-2 | TRBV2 | 15 | CASSGTFSNTGELFF | TGTGCCAGCAGCGGCACATTTTCGAACACCGGGGAGCTGTTTTTT
TRBD2 | NA | TRBJ2-7 | TRBV2 | 16 | CATRTGLAGGRYEQYF | TGTGCCACCAGGACGGGACTAGCGGGAGGGAGGTACGAGCAGTACTTC
NA | many | TRBJ1-2 | TRBV7-9 | 13 | CASSLRGDYGYTF | TGCGCCAGCAGCCTAAGGGGGGACTATGGCTACACCTTC
NA | NA | TRBJ1-5 | TRBV18 | 14 | CASSPPGSGQPQHF | TGTGCCAGCTCACCACCGGGATCAGGCCAGCCCCAGCATTTT
TRBD1 | many | TRBJ2-7 | TRBV12-3/TRBV12-4 | 14 | CASTIGTGAYEQYF | TGTGCCAGCACCATCGGGACAGGGGCCTACGAGCAGTACTTC
NA | many | TRBJ1-6 | TRBV6-1 | 14 | CASSPRPANSPLHF | TGTGCCAGCAGTCCCCGGCCAGCGAATTCACCCCTCCACTTT
TRBD2 | many | TRBJ2-1 | TRBV29-1 | 14 | CSVSGLAGFNEQFF | TGCAGCGTATCGGGACTAGCGGGTTTCAATGAGCAGTTCTTC
TRBD2 | many | TRBJ2-7 | TRBV11-2 | 16 | CASSFDSSGSLYEQYF | TGTGCCAGCAGCTTCGACTCTAGCGGGAGTTTGTACGAGCAGTACTTC
NA | NA | TRBJ2-6 | TRBV4-1 | 17 | CASSLTGSPLGANVLTF | TGCGCCAGCAGCCTAACTGGCTCCCCGCTCGGGGCCAACGTCCTGACTTTC
NA | many | TRBJ1-5 | TRBV20-1 | 13 | CSASGHGYQPQHF | TGCAGTGCTAGTGGGCATGGATATCAGCCCCAGCATTTT
NA | many | TRBJ1-1 | TRBV28 | 15 | CASSLGVTLNTEAFF | TGTGCCAGCAGTTTAGGGGTCACGTTAAACACTGAAGCTTTCTTT
TRBD2 | many | TRBJ2-7 | TRBV5-1 | 17 | CASSPPGGSGRNYEQYF | TGCGCCAGCAGCCCCCCCGGGGGTAGCGGGAGGAACTACGAGCAGTACTTC